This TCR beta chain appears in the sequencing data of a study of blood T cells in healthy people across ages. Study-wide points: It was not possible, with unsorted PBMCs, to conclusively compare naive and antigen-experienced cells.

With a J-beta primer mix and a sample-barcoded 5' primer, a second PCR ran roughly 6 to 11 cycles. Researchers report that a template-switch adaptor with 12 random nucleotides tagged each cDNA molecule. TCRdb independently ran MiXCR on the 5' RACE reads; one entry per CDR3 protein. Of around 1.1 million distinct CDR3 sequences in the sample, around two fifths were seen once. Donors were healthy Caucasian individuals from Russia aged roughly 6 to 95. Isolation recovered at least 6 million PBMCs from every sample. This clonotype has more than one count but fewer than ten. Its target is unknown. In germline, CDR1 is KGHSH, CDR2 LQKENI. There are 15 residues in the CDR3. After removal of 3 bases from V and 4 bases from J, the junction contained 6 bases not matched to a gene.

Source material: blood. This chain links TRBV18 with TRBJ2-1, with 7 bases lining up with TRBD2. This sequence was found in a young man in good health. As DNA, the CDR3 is TGTGCCAGCTCACCGACCCGGGAGGCTTACAATGAGCAGTTCTTC. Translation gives CASSPTREAYNEQFF.